This T cell receptor (beta chain) was sequenced in a study of T cell responses to AZD1222 COVID-19 vaccine. General study results and limits: Elevations in Spike-specific TCR breadth and depth followed administration of two AZD1222 doses. Epitopes outside B.1.351 and B.1.1.7 mutated regions reportedly drew nearly half of spike TCRs. The number of AZD1222 recipients seropositive at baseline was only 6 or 7. The sample set comprised mostly white British donors with more females, and clonal diversity was possibly underestimated.

Generated by immunoSEQ multiplex PCR, the TCRdb table keeps only in-frame clones and is missing some. The profile covers 120,000 to 150,000 clones, with 75% to 95% appearing a single time and 2.8% taken by the ten largest. As for this clone: Its target is not known.

V was shortened by 3 bases and J by 5 bases, with 13 bases between the two germline ends. CDR3 length: 14 residues. Germline V gene sequence: CDR1 LNHDA, CDR2 SQIVND (reference sequence). The rearrangement joins TRBV19 to TRBJ1-1; D remains ambiguous. The source of this sequence is an adult in good health. The material was peripheral blood, obtained on day 0 of MenACWY control vaccination. The CDR3 loop is CASSISLWETEAFF. In DNA form, the CDR3 reads TGTGCCAGTAGTATTAGCCTTTGGGAGACTGAAGCTTTCTTT.